The 19 T cell receptor beta chains listed next were all sequenced from one sample in a study of T-cell memory formation after mild COVID-19. TCRdb re-derived calls from the 5' RACE reads in MiXCR, one entry per CDR3 protein. Found here are roughly 250,000 distinct CDR3 sequences, approximately 15% of them singletons; the top ten hold around 21%. Sequenced: PBMCs or a T cell subset sorted from them (not recorded which). The receptor set was obtained from a young man who had mild COVID-19 (a few samples of this study predate the infection). Cell type and time point are not known.

This clonotype was observed a few times. CDR3 sequence reads: CASSEQGFTEAFF. The CDR3, as DNA: TGTGCCAGCAGTGAACAGGGTTTCACTGAAGCTTTCTTT. V usage is TRBV6-2 or TRBV6-3 and J usage is TRBJ1-1, with a tentative D call TRBD1 (6 bases). The CDR3 contains 13 residues. The ends were cut back, 5 bases at V and 4 bases at J, with 11 bases in the middle. Germline CDR1 is MNHEY and CDR2 is SVGEGT.

This clonotype was counted only a few times. The chain carries TRBV6-1 and TRBJ1-5; 11 positions match TRBD1. The CDR3 sequence is 18 residues long. Unmatched junction bases numbered 9, after V lost 3 bases and J lost 2 bases. CDR1 and CDR2 from the germline V gene are MNHNS and SASEGT. CDR3 nucleotides: TGTGCCAGCAGTGAGAAACCCGGGACAGGGGGAGGCAATCAGCCCCAGCATTTT. Its translation: CASSEKPGTGGGNQPQHF.

This clonotype appeared many times. V gene TRBV6-2 or TRBV6-3 combines with J gene TRBJ2-3, with D possibly matching TRBD2 (6 bases). Germline V gene sequence: CDR1 MNHEY, CDR2 SVGEGT. Trimming cost V 5 bases and J 6 bases, with 15 bases left between them. The length of the CDR3 is 14 residues. This CDR3 reads CASSHRDWWDTQYF. The CDR3 bases are TGTGCCAGCAGTCACCGGGACTGGTGGGATACGCAGTATTTT.

This clonotype was found a few times. V usage is TRBV29-1 and J usage is TRBJ2-5, with D perhaps matching TRBD1 (5 bases). Germline CDR1 reads SQVTM; CDR2 reads ANQGSEA. The CDR3 is 13 amino acids. V lost 2 bases to trimming and J lost 4 bases, with 11 bases between them. The CDR3 sequence is CSVERQQTETQYF. The CDR3 coding sequence is TGCAGCGTTGAACGACAGCAAACAGAGACCCAGTACTTC. Based on the CDR3 plus reference TRBV29-1 and TRBJ2-5, the full variable domain is SAVISQKPSRDICQRGTSLTIQCQVDSQVTMMFWYRQQPGQSLTLIATANQGSEATYESGFVIDKFPISRPNLTFSTLTVSNMSPEDSSIYLCSVERQQTETQYFGPGTRLLVL.

The rearrangement joins TRBV2 to TRBJ2-5; no firm D call. The V and J ends lost 8 bases and 4 bases respectively, with 20 bases between them. The CDR3 contains 15 residues. Germline V CDR1 and CDR2: SNHLY, FYNNEI. CDR3 in DNA: TGTGCCAGCTCGGAGAGCGCCCAAACGGGAGAGACCCAGTACTTC. This codes for CASSESAQTGETQYF.

The chain recombines TRBV6-2 or TRBV6-3 with TRBJ2-7; D is tentatively TRBD1 or TRBD2 (5 bases each). This CDR3 spans 15 amino acids. The V gene's germline CDR1 is MNHEY and CDR2 SVGEGT. V was shortened by 5 bases and J by 1 base, with 15 bases between the two germline ends. The CDR3 region is CASSRDLWGSYEQYV. CDR3 nucleotide sequence: TGTGCCAGCAGTCGGGACCTTTGGGGATCCTACGAGCAGTACGTC.

The rearrangement joins TRBV7-2 to TRBJ2-1; D is ambiguous. Germline V CDR1 and CDR2: SGHTA, FQGNSA. The V end lost 8 bases, the J end lost 4 bases, and 12 bases lay between the germline ends. The CDR3 is made up of 13 amino acids. CDR3 DNA: TGTGCCAGCGGTGGATTGCGATACAATGAGCAGTTCTTC. Its translation: CASGGLRYNEQFF.

This clonotype was detected many times. The rearrangement links TRBV7-8 to TRBJ2-3, with TRBD2 matching over 11 bases. CDR1 SGHVS and CDR2 FQNEAQ come from the germline V gene. J gave up 1 base and V 8 bases, and 2 bases lay outside the gene matches. The CDR3 is 14 residues long. CDR3 bases: TGTGCCAGCGGGACTAGCGGAGGCACAGATACGCAGTATTTT. It specifies CASGTSGGTDTQYF.

The chain links TRBV19 to TRBJ1-5; TRBD1 aligns across 10 bases. Trimming removed 6 bases from V and 3 bases from J; junction bases left unmatched: 8. This CDR3 is built from 16 residues. CDR1 and CDR2 from the germline V gene are LNHDA and SQIVND (reference sequence). This CDR3 is CASSRTGTGANQPQHF. The CDR3 DNA reads TGTGCCAGTAGCAGAACCGGGACAGGGGCCAATCAGCCCCAGCATTTT.

The rearrangement uses TRBV12-3 or TRBV12-4 and TRBJ2-2; D uncertain. The CDR3 is 13 amino acids. V was clipped by 4 bases and J by 5 bases, with 8 bases between them. This chain's CDR3 is CASSSRFTGELFF. CDR3 sequence (DNA): TGTGCCAGCAGTTCTCGTTTTACCGGGGAGCTGTTTTTT.

The rearrangement links TRBV7-2 to TRBJ1-3; D gene uncertain. V was shortened by 1 base and J by 0 bases, with 7 bases between the two germline ends. The CDR3 runs 15 residues. CDR1 and CDR2 (germline): SGHTA, FQGNSA. This CDR3 is CASSLDLSSGNTIYF. Here the CDR3 DNA reads TGTGCCAGCAGCTTAGACCTGAGCTCTGGAAACACCATATATTTT.

The chain carries TRBV7-6 and TRBJ1-1; possibly TRBD1 for D (5 bases). The CDR3 runs 15 residues. The germline V and J ends were trimmed by 6 bases and 3 bases, with 17 bases remaining between them. Germline lookup yields CDR1 SGHVS and CDR2 FNYEAQ. CDR3 DNA: TGTGCCAGCAGTCCTCGTGGGGCCCGGGACACTGAAGCTTTCTTT. It yields the protein CASSPRGARDTEAFF.

The chain recombines TRBV2 with TRBJ1-4; D remains ambiguous. The CDR3 loop spans 10 amino acids. Trimming cost V 6 bases and J 8 bases, with 4 bases left between them. Germline V gene lookup returns CDR1 SNHLY and CDR2 FYNNEI. This CDR3 is CASREEKLFF. CDR3 nucleotide sequence: TGTGCCAGCAGGGAGGAAAAACTGTTTTTT.

The gene calls are TRBV5-1 and TRBJ1-2; D is unresolved. The V gene's germline CDR1 is SGHRS and CDR2 YFSETQ. Deletions cut 7 bases from V and 8 bases from J, with 12 bases between. The CDR3 has 11 amino acids. The CDR3 DNA is TGCGCCAGCCGGATTGATGGGGGCTACACCTTC. Its translation is CASRIDGGYTF.

This rearrangement joins TRBV7-2 to TRBJ2-5; D uncertain. V was clipped by 11 bases and J by 5 bases, with 9 bases between them. The CDR3 is 10 residues long. The germline V gene has CDR1 SGHTA and CDR2 FQGNSA. The CDR3 is CAARQETQYF. CDR3 DNA: TGTGCCGCCCGTCAGGAGACCCAGTACTTC.

The sample holds a few counts of this clonotype. The CDR3 bases are TGTGCCATCAAAGGCGCCGAGACCTACGAGCAGTACGTC. Amino acids: CAIKGAETYEQYV. The chain links TRBV10-3 to TRBJ2-7; D is unresolved. V was trimmed by 7 bases and J by 2 bases, leaving 12 bases between them. Per germline, CDR1 ENHRY and CDR2 SYGVKD. CDR3 length: 13 residues.

A note on this clonotype: The junction and the germline gene differ at one end; a read error may be behind it. This chain connects TRBV4-2 to TRBJ2-2; 9 bases agree with TRBD2. The germline CDR1 and CDR2 sequences are LGHNA and YNFKEQ. The CDR3 has 17 amino acids. For the CDR3, the DNA is TGTGTCAGCAGCCAAGACTATAGCGGGGGTTACACCGGGGAGCTGTTTTTT. Translated: CVSSQDYSGGYTGELFF.

This clonotype was seen only a few times. The chain recombines TRBV20-1 with TRBJ1-2; D is ambiguous. Trimming removed 3 bases at V and 4 bases at J, with 12 bases between. CDR3 size: 13 residues. The germline V gene has CDR1 DFQATT and CDR2 SNEGSKA (reference sequence). In nucleotides, the CDR3 is TGCAGTGCTAGGTCGACCCTACCCTATGGCTACACCTTC. Protein product: CSARSTLPYGYTF.

The chain couples TRBV6-5 to TRBJ2-6; 8 nucleotides match TRBD1. CDR3 length: 18 amino acids. Trimming removed 5 bases from V and 0 bases from J; junction bases left unmatched: 9. The germline gives CDR1 MNHEY, CDR2 SVGAGI. The DNA of the CDR3 is TGTGCCAGCAGTCCCCTGGGACAGGCCCTCTCTGGGGCCAACGTCCTGACTTTC. Protein product: CASSPLGQALSGANVLTF.